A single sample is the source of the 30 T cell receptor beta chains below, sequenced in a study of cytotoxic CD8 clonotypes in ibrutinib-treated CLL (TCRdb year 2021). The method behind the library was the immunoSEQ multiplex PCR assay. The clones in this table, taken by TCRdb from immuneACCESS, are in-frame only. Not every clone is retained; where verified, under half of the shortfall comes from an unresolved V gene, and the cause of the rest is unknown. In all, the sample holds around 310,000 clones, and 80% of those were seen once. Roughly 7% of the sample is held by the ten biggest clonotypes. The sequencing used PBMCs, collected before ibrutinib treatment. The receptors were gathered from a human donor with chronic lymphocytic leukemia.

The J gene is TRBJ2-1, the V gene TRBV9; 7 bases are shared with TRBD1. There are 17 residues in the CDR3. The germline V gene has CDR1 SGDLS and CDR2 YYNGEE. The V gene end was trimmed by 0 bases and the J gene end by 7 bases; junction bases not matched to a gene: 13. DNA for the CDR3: TGTGCCAGCAGCGTAGGATTAGACAGGGAAGTTAGGAATGAGCAGTTCTTC. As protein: CASSVGLDREVRNEQFF.

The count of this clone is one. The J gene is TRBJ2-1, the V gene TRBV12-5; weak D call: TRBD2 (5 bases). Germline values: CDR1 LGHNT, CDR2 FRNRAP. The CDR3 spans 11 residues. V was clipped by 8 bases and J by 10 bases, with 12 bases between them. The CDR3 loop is CASQAVQEQFF. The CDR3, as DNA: TGTGCTAGTCAAGCGGTCCAAGAGCAGTTCTTC.

The CDR3 spells CASSGADDPLDEQYF. The DNA for the CDR3 is TGTGCCAGCAGCGGAGCCGACGACCCGCTTGACGAGCAGTACTTC. The chain recombines TRBV7-8 with TRBJ2-7; D gene unclear. CDR1 and CDR2 from the germline V gene are SGHVS and FQNEAQ. The CDR3 has 15 residues. V shed 5 bases and J shed 5 bases, with 19 bases lying between them.

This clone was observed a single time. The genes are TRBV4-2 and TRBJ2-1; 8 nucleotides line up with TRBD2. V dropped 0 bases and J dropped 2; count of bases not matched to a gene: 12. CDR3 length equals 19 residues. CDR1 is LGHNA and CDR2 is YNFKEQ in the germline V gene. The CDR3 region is CASSQDKREGGLAYNEQFF. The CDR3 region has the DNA TGTGCCAGCAGCCAAGATAAACGCGAGGGGGGACTAGCCTACAATGAGCAGTTCTTC.

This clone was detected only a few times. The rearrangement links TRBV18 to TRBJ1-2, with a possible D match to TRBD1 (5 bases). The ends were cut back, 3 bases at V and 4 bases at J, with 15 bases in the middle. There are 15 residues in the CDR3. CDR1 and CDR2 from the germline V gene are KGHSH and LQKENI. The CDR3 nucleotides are TGTGCCAGCTCACCTCAGGGTTTGGCAAGCTATGGCTACACCTTC. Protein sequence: CASSPQGLASYGYTF.

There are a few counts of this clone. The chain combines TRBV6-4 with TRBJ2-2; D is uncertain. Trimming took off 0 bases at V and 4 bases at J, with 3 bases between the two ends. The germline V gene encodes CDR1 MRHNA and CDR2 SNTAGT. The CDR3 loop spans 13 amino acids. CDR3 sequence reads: CASSDSSTGELFF. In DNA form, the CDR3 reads TGTGCCAGCAGTGACTCAAGCACCGGGGAGCTGTTTTTT.

CDR3 sequence reads: CASSSEPGTSGRVDNEQFF. The CDR3 nucleotides read TGTGCCAGCAGCTCTGAACCTGGGACTAGCGGGAGGGTTGACAATGAGCAGTTCTTC. This chain connects TRBV7-6 to TRBJ2-1; 16 positions match TRBD2. The germline V gene encodes CDR1 SGHVS and CDR2 FNYEAQ. The CDR3 consists of 19 residues. Trimming removed 4 bases from V and 5 bases from J; junction bases left unmatched: 11.

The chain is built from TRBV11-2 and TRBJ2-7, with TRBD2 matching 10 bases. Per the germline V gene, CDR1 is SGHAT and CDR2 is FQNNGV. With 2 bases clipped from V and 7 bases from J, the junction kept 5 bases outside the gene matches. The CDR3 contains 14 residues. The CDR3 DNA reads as TGTGCCAGCAGCTTACTAGCGGGAGTAGGGGAGCAGTACTTC. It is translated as CASSLLAGVGEQYF.

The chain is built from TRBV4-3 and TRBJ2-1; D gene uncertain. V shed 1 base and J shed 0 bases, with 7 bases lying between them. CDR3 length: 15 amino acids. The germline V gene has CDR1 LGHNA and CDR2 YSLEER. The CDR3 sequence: CASSQGRNSYNEQFF. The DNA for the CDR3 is TGCGCCAGCAGCCAAGGCAGGAACTCCTACAATGAGCAGTTCTTC.

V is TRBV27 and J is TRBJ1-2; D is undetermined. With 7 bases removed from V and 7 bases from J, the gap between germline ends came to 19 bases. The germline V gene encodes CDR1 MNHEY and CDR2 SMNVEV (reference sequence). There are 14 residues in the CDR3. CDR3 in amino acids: CASNRYHGALGYTF. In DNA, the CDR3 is TGTGCCAGCAATCGATATCACGGTGCCCTTGGCTACACCTTC.

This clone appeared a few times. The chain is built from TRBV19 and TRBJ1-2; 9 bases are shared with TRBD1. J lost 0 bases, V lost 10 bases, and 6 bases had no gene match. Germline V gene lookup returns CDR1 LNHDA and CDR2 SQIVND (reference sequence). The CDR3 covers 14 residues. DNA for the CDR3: TGTGCCACGGGACAGGGCTTAGCTAACTATGGCTACACCTTC. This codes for CATGQGLANYGYTF. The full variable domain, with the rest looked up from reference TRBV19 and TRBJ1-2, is DGGITQSPKYLFRKEGQNVTLSCEQNLNHDAMYWYRQDPGQGLRLIYYSQIVNDFQKGDIAEGYSVSREKKESFPLTVTSAQKNPTAFYLCATGQGLANYGYTFGSGTRLTVV.

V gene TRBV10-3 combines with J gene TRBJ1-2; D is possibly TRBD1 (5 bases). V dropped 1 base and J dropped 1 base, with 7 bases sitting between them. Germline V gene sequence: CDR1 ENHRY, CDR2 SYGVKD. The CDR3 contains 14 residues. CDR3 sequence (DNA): TGTGCCATCAGTGAGTGGGGCCTTAACTATGGCTACACCTTC. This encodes CAISEWGLNYGYTF.

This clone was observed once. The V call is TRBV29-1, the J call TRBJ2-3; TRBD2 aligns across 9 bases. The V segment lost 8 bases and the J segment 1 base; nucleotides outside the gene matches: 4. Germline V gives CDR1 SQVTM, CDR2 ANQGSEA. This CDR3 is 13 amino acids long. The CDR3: CSFRTSGTDTQYF. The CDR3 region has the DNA TGCAGCTTTCGGACTAGCGGCACAGATACGCAGTATTTT.

Here the CDR3 reads CASSRQGTDTQYF. The CDR3 nucleotides read TGCGCCAGCAGCCGACAGGGTACAGATACGCAGTATTTT. The chain recombines TRBV4-3 with TRBJ2-3; 7 bases line up with TRBD1. Per germline, CDR1 LGHNA and CDR2 YSLEER. The CDR3 sequence is 13 residues long. V shed 4 bases, J shed 3 bases, and the junction held 1 base outside the gene matches.

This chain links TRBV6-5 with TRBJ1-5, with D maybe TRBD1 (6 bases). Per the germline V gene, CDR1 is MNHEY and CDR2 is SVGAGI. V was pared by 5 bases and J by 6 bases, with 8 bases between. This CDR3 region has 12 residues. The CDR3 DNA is TGTGCCAGCAGTCTCAGGGGTCAGCCCCAGCATTTT. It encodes CASSLRGQPQHF.

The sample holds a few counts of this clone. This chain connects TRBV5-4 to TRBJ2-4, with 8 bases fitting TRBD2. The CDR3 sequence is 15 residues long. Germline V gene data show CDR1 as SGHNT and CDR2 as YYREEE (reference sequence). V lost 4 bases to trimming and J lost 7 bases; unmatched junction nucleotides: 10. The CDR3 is CASSEMGLGGNIQYF. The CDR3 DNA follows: TGTGCCAGCAGCGAAATGGGACTAGGGGGGAACATTCAGTACTTC. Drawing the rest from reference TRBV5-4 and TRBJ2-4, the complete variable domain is ETGVTQSPTHLIKTRGQQVTLRCSSQSGHNTVSWYQQALGQGPQFIFQYYREEENGRGNFPPRFSGLQFPNYSSELNVNALELDDSALYLCASSEMGLGGNIQYFGAGTRLSVL.

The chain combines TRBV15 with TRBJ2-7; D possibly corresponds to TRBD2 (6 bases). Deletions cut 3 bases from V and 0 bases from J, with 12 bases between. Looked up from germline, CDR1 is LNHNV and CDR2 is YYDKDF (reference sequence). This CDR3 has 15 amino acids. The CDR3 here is CATSRASASSYEQYF. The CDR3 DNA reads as TGTGCCACCAGCAGGGCTAGCGCGAGCTCCTACGAGCAGTACTTC.

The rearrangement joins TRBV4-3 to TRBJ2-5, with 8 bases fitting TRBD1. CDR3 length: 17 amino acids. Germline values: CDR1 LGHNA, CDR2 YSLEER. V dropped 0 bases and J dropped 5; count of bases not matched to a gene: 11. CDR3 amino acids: CASSQDLSSTGVETQYF. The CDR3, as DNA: TGCGCCAGCAGCCAAGATCTCTCTTCGACAGGGGTCGAGACCCAGTACTTC.

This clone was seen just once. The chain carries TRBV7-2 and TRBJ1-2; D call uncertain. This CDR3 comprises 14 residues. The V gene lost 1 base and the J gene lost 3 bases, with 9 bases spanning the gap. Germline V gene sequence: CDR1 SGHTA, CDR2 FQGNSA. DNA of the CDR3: TGTGCCAGCAGCTTAGGGGATGTCTACTATGGCTACACCTTC. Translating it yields CASSLGDVYYGYTF.

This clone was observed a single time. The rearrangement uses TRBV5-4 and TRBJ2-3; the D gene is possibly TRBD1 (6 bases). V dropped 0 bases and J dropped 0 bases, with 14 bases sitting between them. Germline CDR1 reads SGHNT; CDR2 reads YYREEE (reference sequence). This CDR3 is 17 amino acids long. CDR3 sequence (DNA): TGTGCCAGCAGCTTGGTCCGAAGGGGGACCAGCACAGATACGCAGTATTTT. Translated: CASSLVRRGTSTDTQYF.

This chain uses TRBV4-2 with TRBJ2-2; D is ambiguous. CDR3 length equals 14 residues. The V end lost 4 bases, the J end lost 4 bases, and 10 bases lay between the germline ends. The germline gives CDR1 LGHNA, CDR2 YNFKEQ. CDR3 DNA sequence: TGTGCCAGCAGCCCTCCAGGACCCACCGGGGAGCTGTTTTTT. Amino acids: CASSPPGPTGELFF.

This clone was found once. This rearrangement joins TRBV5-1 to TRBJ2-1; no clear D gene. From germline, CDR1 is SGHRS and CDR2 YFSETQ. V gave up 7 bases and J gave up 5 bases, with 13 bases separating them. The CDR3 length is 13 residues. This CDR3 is CASGKTENNEQFF. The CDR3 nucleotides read TGCGCCAGCGGCAAAACAGAAAACAATGAGCAGTTCTTC.

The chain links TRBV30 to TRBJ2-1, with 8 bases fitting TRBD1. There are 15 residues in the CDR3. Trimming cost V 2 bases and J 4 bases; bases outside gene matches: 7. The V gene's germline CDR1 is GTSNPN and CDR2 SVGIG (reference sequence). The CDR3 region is CAWSIGQGGYNEQFF. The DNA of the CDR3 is TGTGCCTGGAGTATCGGACAGGGAGGTTACAATGAGCAGTTCTTC.

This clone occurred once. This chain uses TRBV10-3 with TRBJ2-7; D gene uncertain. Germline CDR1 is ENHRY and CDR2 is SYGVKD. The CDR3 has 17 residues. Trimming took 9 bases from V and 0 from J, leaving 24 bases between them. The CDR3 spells CAIPPWREEPHSYEQYF. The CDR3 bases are TGTGCCATACCCCCATGGCGCGAGGAGCCCCACTCCTACGAGCAGTACTTC.

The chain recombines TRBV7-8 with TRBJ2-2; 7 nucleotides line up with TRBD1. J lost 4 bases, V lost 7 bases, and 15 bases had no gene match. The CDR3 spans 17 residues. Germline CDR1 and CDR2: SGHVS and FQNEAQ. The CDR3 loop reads CASIDRGFRGFTGELFF. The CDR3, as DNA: TGTGCCAGCATCGACCGAGGGTTCAGGGGGTTCACCGGGGAGCTGTTTTTT. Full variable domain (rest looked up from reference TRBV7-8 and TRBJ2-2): GAGVSQSPRYKVAKRGQDVALRCDPISGHVSLFWYQQALGQGPEFLTYFQNEAQLDKSGLPSDRFFAERPEGSVSTLKIQRTQQEDSAVYLCASIDRGFRGFTGELFFGEGSRLTVL.

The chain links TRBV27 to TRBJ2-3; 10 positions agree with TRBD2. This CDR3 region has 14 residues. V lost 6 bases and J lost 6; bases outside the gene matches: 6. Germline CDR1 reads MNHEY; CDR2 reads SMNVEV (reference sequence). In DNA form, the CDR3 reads TGTGCCAGCAGACCTAGCGGGAGAAGGGATACGCAGTATTTT. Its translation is CASRPSGRRDTQYF.

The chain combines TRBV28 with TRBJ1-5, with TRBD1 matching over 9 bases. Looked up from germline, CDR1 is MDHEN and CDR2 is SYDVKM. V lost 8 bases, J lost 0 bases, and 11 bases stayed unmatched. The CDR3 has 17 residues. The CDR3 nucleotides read TGTGCCAGCTCCGGGACAGGGCAGACCAATAGCAATCAGCCCCAGCATTTT. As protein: CASSGTGQTNSNQPQHF.

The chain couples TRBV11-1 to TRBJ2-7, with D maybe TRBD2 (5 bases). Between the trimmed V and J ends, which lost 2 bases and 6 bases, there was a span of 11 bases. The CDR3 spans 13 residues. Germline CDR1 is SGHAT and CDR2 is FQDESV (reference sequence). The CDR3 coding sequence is TGTGCCAGCAGCTTAACGGTTGGGAGCGAGCAGTACTTC. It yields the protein CASSLTVGSEQYF.

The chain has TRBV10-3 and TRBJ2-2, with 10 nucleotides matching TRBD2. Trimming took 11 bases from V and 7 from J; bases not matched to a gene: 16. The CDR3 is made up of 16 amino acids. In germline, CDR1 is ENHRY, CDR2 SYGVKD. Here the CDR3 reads CASTGASGSGVGELFF. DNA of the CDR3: TGTGCCTCTACCGGGGCTAGCGGGAGTGGGGTCGGGGAGCTGTTTTTT.

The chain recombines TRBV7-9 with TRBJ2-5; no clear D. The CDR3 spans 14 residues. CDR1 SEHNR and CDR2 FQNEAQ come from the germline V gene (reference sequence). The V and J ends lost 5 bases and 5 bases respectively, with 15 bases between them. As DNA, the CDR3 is TGTGCCAGCAGCCCCGCCAGCGTTGGGGAGACCCAGTACTTC. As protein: CASSPASVGETQYF. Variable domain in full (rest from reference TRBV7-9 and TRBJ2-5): DTGVSQNPRHKITKRGQNVTFRCDPISEHNRLYWYRQTLGQGPEFLTYFQNEAQLEKSRLLSDRFSAERPKGSFSTLEIQRTEQGDSAMYLCASSPASVGETQYFGPGTRLLVL.